Listed below are T cell receptor beta chains from one sample, sequenced in a study of post-analysis software for immune sequencing data. TCRdb processed the PCR reads anew with MiXCR; each CDR3 protein has one entry. The table records 750,000 to 950,000 distinct CDR3 sequences, about 53% of them present only once. Sequencing was performed on blood. These receptors originate from a girl aged 10-17 years with multiple sclerosis. Each CDR3 is given with its conserved first and last residue. Fields, in order: CDR3 protein, CDR3 DNA, V gene, J gene, D gene, clone size. A D gene is named only where the DNA matches it firmly. The size of a clone is reported for some rows only, either as once, few or many, or as a class for expanded clones.

CDR3: CSATTGTGGTEQFF; DNA: TGCAGCGCCACAACCGGGACAGGGGGGACTGAGCAGTTCTTC; V: TRBV29-1; J: TRBJ2-1; D: TRBD1; size: few
CDR3: CSAKRSNPYEQYF; DNA: TGCAGTGCTAAGCGATCGAATCCCTACGAGCAGTACTTC; V: TRBV20-1; J: TRBJ2-7; D: .; size: .
CDR3: CAPGKNPGKLFF; DNA: TGTGCCCCGGGGAAGAATCCAGGGAAACTGTTTTTT; V: TRBV24-1; J: TRBJ1-4; D: .; size: few
CDR3: CASSPDSGPREQYF; DNA: TGCGCCAGCAGTCCTGACTCGGGACCCCGGGAACAGTACTTC; V: TRBV4-1; J: TRBJ2-7; D: .; size: .
CDR3: CASSQRLLYEQYF; DNA: TGTGCCAGCAGCCAAAGGCTTCTCTACGAGCAGTACTTC; V: TRBV4-2; J: TRBJ2-7; D: .; size: .
CDR3: CSVESASGSTDTQYF; DNA: TGCAGCGTTGAATCGGCTAGCGGAAGCACAGATACGCAGTATTTT; V: TRBV29-1; J: TRBJ2-3; D: TRBD2; size: .
CDR3: CSVEPRSEQFF; DNA: TGCAGCGTTGAGCCGCGCAGTGAGCAGTTCTTC; V: TRBV29-1; J: TRBJ2-1; D: .; size: .
CDR3: CASSLQAGGNTDTQYF; DNA: TGTGCCAGCAGCTTACAGGCGGGAGGGAACACAGATACGCAGTATTTT; V: TRBV7-2; J: TRBJ2-3; D: TRBD2; size: many
CDR3: CASSSVGLAENQKNIQYF; DNA: TGTGCCAGCAGTTCCGTGGGACTAGCGGAGAACCAAAAAAACATTCAGTACTTC; V: TRBV2; J: TRBJ2-4; D: TRBD2; size: .
CDR3: CSVHGTEISNYGYTF; DNA: TGCAGCGTCCACGGGACAGAGATATCAAACTATGGCTACACCTTC; V: TRBV29-1; J: TRBJ1-2; D: TRBD1; size: few
CDR3: CASSQDRGGLQETQYF; DNA: TGCGCCAGCAGCCAAGATCGGGGGGGGCTCCAAGAGACCCAGTACTTC; V: TRBV4-1; J: TRBJ2-5; D: TRBD2; size: few
CDR3: CAISESNRGINEQYF; DNA: TGTGCCATCAGTGAGTCAAACAGGGGAATCAACGAGCAGTACTTC; V: TRBV10-3; J: TRBJ2-7; D: TRBD1; size: .
CDR3: CSALPVAGAYNEQYF; DNA: TGCAGTGCTTTGCCGGTAGCGGGTGCCTACAATGAGCAGTACTTC; V: TRBV20-1; J: TRBJ2-7; D: TRBD2; size: .
CDR3: CASSLEFLGEQYF; DNA: TGCGCCAGCAGCTTGGAATTTCTGGGCGAGCAGTACTTC; V: TRBV5-1; J: TRBJ2-7; D: .; size: .
CDR3: CSARVGGGRGGPDTQYF; DNA: TGCAGTGCTAGAGTTGGTGGCGGGCGAGGGGGGCCCGATACGCAGTATTTT; V: TRBV20-1; J: TRBJ2-3; D: .; size: .
CDR3: CASSLGGQGFPSSYNEQFF; DNA: TGTGCCAGCAGCTTAGGAGGACAGGGGTTTCCGAGCTCCTACAATGAGCAGTTCTTC; V: TRBV7-8; J: TRBJ2-1; D: TRBD1; size: .
CDR3: CASSGLQGALTDTQYF; DNA: TGTGCCAGCTCAGGATTACAGGGGGCCCTCACAGATACGCAGTATTTT; V: TRBV18; J: TRBJ2-3; D: TRBD1; size: once
CDR3: CASSVNYNEQFF; DNA: TGTGCCAGCTCGGTGAACTACAATGAGCAGTTCTTC; V: TRBV3-1; J: TRBJ2-1; D: .; size: .
CDR3: CASSLSATGPETQYF; DNA: TGCGCCAGCAGCCTCTCCGCTACGGGACCGGAGACCCAGTACTTC; V: TRBV5-1; J: TRBJ2-5; D: .; size: .
CDR3: CASSARLAGGHRARASYEQYF; DNA: TGTGCCAGCAGCGCCAGACTAGCGGGAGGGCATAGGGCCCGGGCCTCCTACGAGCAGTACTTC; V: TRBV12-3/TRBV12-4; J: TRBJ2-7; D: TRBD2; size: .
CDR3: CSARGLAGVWTDTQYF; DNA: TGCAGTGCTAGAGGTCTAGCGGGAGTGTGGACAGATACGCAGTATTTT; V: TRBV20-1; J: TRBJ2-3; D: TRBD2; size: .
CDR3: CASSSGQALTYYGYTF; DNA: TGCGCCAGCAGCTCTGGACAGGCGTTAACGTACTATGGCTACACCTTC; V: TRBV5-1; J: TRBJ1-2; D: TRBD1; size: few
CDR3: CAWSANQEQYF; DNA: TGTGCCTGGAGTGCTAATCAAGAGCAGTACTTC; V: TRBV30; J: TRBJ2-4; D: .; size: few
CDR3: CASSQGRQETQYF; DNA: TGTGCCAGCAGTCAGGGGCGTCAAGAGACCCAGTACTTC; V: TRBV3-1; J: TRBJ2-5; D: .; size: few
CDR3: CASSLSRTGSRYNEQFF; DNA: TGCGCCAGCAGCTTGTCCAGGACAGGGAGCAGATACAATGAGCAGTTCTTC; V: TRBV5-1; J: TRBJ2-1; D: TRBD1; size: once